The rows below give T cell receptor beta chains drawn from one sample of a study of blood T cell repertoires in COVID-19. Assay: immunoSEQ multiplex PCR; the TCRdb copy retains only in-frame clones and omits some. The data hold approximately 200,000 clones, with just over 85% observed a single time. The material sequenced was peripheral blood. The receptors here all came from a man aged 45 to 65 with acute or convalescent COVID-19. The CDR3 runs from the conserved cysteine through the conserved F or W. D genes are given only for firm matches. Size values are once, few and many counts, or a class for expanded clones, and some rows have none.

cdr3_length | clone_size | j_call | d_call | v_call | cdr3_nt | cdr3_aa
14 | . | TRBJ1-4 | . | TRBV5-8 | TGTGCCAGCAGCTTCCCAGGGTTTCTTGAAAAACTGTTTTTT | CASSFPGFLEKLFF
14 | . | TRBJ1-6 | TRBD1 | TRBV3-1/TRBV3-2 | TGTGCCAGCAGCCAAGGACAGGGAGGTTCACCCCTCCACTTT | CASSQGQGGSPLHF
16 | . | TRBJ1-1 | TRBD1 | TRBV7-8 | TGTGCCAGCAGCAACTCTAATACAGGGGCGGGGGGTGAAGCTTTCTTT | CASSNSNTGAGGEAFF
14 | . | TRBJ2-7 | . | TRBV27 | TGTGCCAGCAGTTTATTGGGGAGAGCCTACGAGCAGTACTTC | CASSLLGRAYEQYF
17 | . | TRBJ2-2 | . | TRBV18 | TGTGCCAGCTCCCCCGGGACAGCGGGTACGCACACCGGGGAGCTGTTTTTT | CASSPGTAGTHTGELFF
15 | . | TRBJ1-6 | . | TRBV27 | TGTGCCAGCAGCCTCGATGGCCTCTATAATTCACCCCTCCACTTT | CASSLDGLYNSPLHF
16 | . | TRBJ2-2 | . | TRBV6-2/TRBV6-3 | TGTGCCAGCAGTTACGACAGGTCCCCGAACACCGGGGAGCTGTTTTTT | CASSYDRSPNTGELFF
16 | . | TRBJ1-4 | . | TRBV15 | TGTGCCACCAGCAGAGACCCTCAGGGTACTAATGAAAAACTGTTTTTT | CATSRDPQGTNEKLFF
14 | . | TRBJ2-1 | TRBD1 | TRBV3-1/TRBV3-2 | TGTGCCAGCAGCCAAGATCTTGGACAGGGAATTTTCCTCTTC | CASSQDLGQGIFLF
15 | . | TRBJ2-2 | TRBD1 | TRBV27 | TGTGCCAGCAGACAGGGGGCGCGGTTCACCGGGGAGCTGTTTTTT | CASRQGARFTGELFF
12 | . | TRBJ2-1 | . | TRBV25-1 | TGTGCCAGCAGTACATCCTACAATGAGCAGTTCTTC | CASSTSYNEQFF
15 | . | TRBJ1-1 | . | TRBV4-1 | TGCGCCAGCAGCCAACCGGGATACCGGTGGGGTGAAGCTTTCTTT | CASSQPGYRWGEAFF
14 | . | TRBJ2-3 | . | TRBV18 | TGTGCCAGCTCACCACAATCTAGCTGGGATACGCAGTATTTT | CASSPQSSWDTQYF
15 | . | TRBJ1-6 | . | TRBV11-2 | TGTGCCAGCAGCCTTAGCAGGGGTACAAATTCACCCCTCCACTTT | CASSLSRGTNSPLHF
14 | few | TRBJ1-2 | TRBD1 | TRBV18 | TGTGCCAGCTCACCCCGGGACAGCCAATATGGCTACACCTTC | CASSPRDSQYGYTF
14 | . | TRBJ1-1 | . | TRBV3-1/TRBV3-2 | TGTGCCAGCAGTCTCACAGGGTGGGGGACTGAAGCTTTCTTT | CASSLTGWGTEAFF
16 | . | TRBJ1-6 | . | TRBV5-6 | TGTGCCAGCAGCTTGCCGAGGGGGGGATATAATTCACCCCTCCACTTT | CASSLPRGGYNSPLHF
16 | . | TRBJ2-3 | . | TRBV5-8 | TGTGCCAGCAGCCCATTGGCCGTGGGGCCCGGAGATACGCAGTATTTT | CASSPLAVGPGDTQYF
15 | . | TRBJ1-3 | . | TRBV2 | TGTGCCAGCAGATTAGACAGGCACTCTGGAAACACCATATATTTT | CASRLDRHSGNTIYF
16 | . | TRBJ2-1 | TRBD2 | TRBV6-6 | TGTGCCAGCAGGCCCCTAGCGGGGGGGCTCGACAATGAGCAGTTCTTC | CASRPLAGGLDNEQFF
15 | . | TRBJ2-6 | TRBD1 | TRBV7-2 | TGTGCCAGCAGCCAAGGGACAGCTGGGGCCAACGTCCTGACTTTC | CASSQGTAGANVLTF
15 | . | TRBJ1-2 | . | TRBV11-2 | TGTGCCAGCAGCCGCCTATGGGGAGCTAACTATGGCTACACCTTC | CASSRLWGANYGYTF
18 | . | TRBJ2-2 | TRBD2 | TRBV4-1 | TGCGCCAGCAGCCGATCCACGTGGCGGGGGGCGGGTACCGGGGAGCTGTTTTTT | CASSRSTWRGAGTGELFF
16 | . | TRBJ1-6 | . | TRBV4-1 | TGCGCCAGCAGCCAAGATGGCACCTCCTATAATTCACCCCTCCACTTT | CASSQDGTSYNSPLHF
15 | . | TRBJ1-5 | . | TRBV19 | TGTGCCACTGGCCCGTCCGAGGTTAGCAATCAGCCCCAGCATTTT | CATGPSEVSNQPQHF
15 | . | TRBJ2-5 | . | TRBV5-4 | TGTGCCAGCAGCATTGGGGGGACTCGAGAAGAGACCCAGTACTTC | CASSIGGTREETQYF
13 | . | TRBJ2-7 | . | TRBV5-8 | TGTGCCAGCAGCTTGGAGGGGTCTACCAGGCAGTACTTC | CASSLEGSTRQYF
15 | once | TRBJ1-5 | TRBD1 | TRBV4-1 | TGCGCCAGCAGCCAAGATCGACAGGGAAATCGGCCCCAGCATTTT | CASSQDRQGNRPQHF
15 | . | TRBJ1-4 | . | TRBV14 | TGTGCCAGCAGCCGTCTCACAGCTACTAATGAAAAACTGTTTTTT | CASSRLTATNEKLFF
14 | . | TRBJ1-2 | TRBD1 | TRBV5-6 | TGTGCCAGCAGCTTGGACAGGGGTAACTATGGCTACACCTTC | CASSLDRGNYGYTF
15 | once | TRBJ2-2 | TRBD1 | TRBV7-6 | TGTGCCAGCAGCAAGGGACAGGGGGGCACCGGGGAGCTGTTTTTT | CASSKGQGGTGELFF
11 | . | TRBJ1-1 | TRBD1 | TRBV2 | TGTGCCAGCGGGACAGTTGGCGAAGCTTTCTTT | CASGTVGEAFF
15 | few | TRBJ2-7 | . | TRBV24-1 | TGTGCCACCAGTGATATTTGTGGGGAGTTGCACGAGCAGTACTTC | CATSDICGELHEQYF
13 | . | TRBJ1-5 | . | TRBV12-3/TRBV12-4 | TGTGCCAGCAGTATCGGGGGATGGCAGCCCCAGCATTTT | CASSIGGWQPQHF
14 | . | TRBJ1-2 | TRBD1 | TRBV5-1 | TGCGCCAGCAGCCCGACAGGGATTAACTATGGCTACACCTTC | CASSPTGINYGYTF
14 | . | TRBJ1-1 | . | TRBV19 | TGTGCCAGTAGTATTGGTTCCTCACGGACTGAAGCTTTCTTT | CASSIGSSRTEAFF
14 | . | TRBJ1-2 | . | TRBV6-1 | TGTGCCAGCAGTGAAGCGGGGTTCGGCGGGGGCTACACCTTC | CASSEAGFGGGYTF
11 | . | TRBJ2-7 | . | TRBV20-1 | TGCAGTGCTAGACAGGGCTACGAGCAGTACTTC | CSARQGYEQYF
13 | . | TRBJ1-5 | . | TRBV19 | TGTGCCTTCGGTGGGGGGAGAGGTCAGCCCCAGCATTTT | CAFGGGRGQPQHF
15 | . | TRBJ1-5 | . | TRBV5-1 | TGCGCCAGCAGCCCGGGTGGGGGGAGCAATCAGCCCCAGCATTTT | CASSPGGGSNQPQHF
14 | once | TRBJ1-4 | TRBD1 | TRBV5-1 | TGCGCCAGCAGCCCGGGACAGGGTCGTGAAAAACTGTTTTTT | CASSPGQGREKLFF
15 | few | TRBJ1-4 | . | TRBV7-2 | TGTGCCAGCAGCTTAGATGCAGGAATAAATGAAAAACTGTTTTTT | CASSLDAGINEKLFF
13 | . | TRBJ2-5 | . | TRBV7-9 | TGTGCCAGCAGCCCCCGCGGGGAGGAGACCCAGTACTTC | CASSPRGEETQYF
15 | . | TRBJ2-5 | TRBD2 | TRBV5-1 | TGCGCCAGCAGCCCGGAGCCTAGCGGCCAAGAGACCCAGTACTTC | CASSPEPSGQETQYF
15 | . | TRBJ1-2 | TRBD1 | TRBV6-5 | TGTGCCAGCAGGGCCTCGAGGGGGCGCCTAGAGGGCTACACCTTC | CASRASRGRLEGYTF
14 | . | TRBJ2-6 | . | TRBV29-1 | TGCAGCGCTTCTCAGGGTTCTGGGGCCAACGTCCTGACTTTC | CSASQGSGANVLTF
14 | . | TRBJ1-1 | . | TRBV18 | TGTGCCAGCTCACCTACAGGCCTGAACACTGAAGCTTTCTTT | CASSPTGLNTEAFF
16 | . | TRBJ1-5 | TRBD1 | TRBV24-1 | TGTGCCACCAGTGAATCGGGACAGGTTAGCAATCAGCCCCAGCATTTT | CATSESGQVSNQPQHF
14 | . | TRBJ1-1 | TRBD1 | TRBV7-9 | TGTGCCAGCAGCTCGACAGGGCTTTACACTGAAGCTTTCTTT | CASSSTGLYTEAFF
13 | . | TRBJ2-2 | . | TRBV7-8 | TGTGCCAGCAGCTCGCAGGGGTACGGGGAGCTGTTTTTT | CASSSQGYGELFF
14 | . | TRBJ1-3 | TRBD1 | TRBV6-6 | TGTGCCAGCAGTCAGGACAGGGGTGGAAACACCATATATTTT | CASSQDRGGNTIYF
18 | . | TRBJ1-6 | TRBD1 | TRBV7-8 | TGTGCCAGCAGCTACTCGGACAGGGCGTACTCCTATAATTCACCCCTCCACTTT | CASSYSDRAYSYNSPLHF
15 | . | TRBJ1-5 | . | TRBV10-2 | TGCGCCAGCAGTGACCCAGGACATAGCAATCAGCCCCAGCATTTT | CASSDPGHSNQPQHF